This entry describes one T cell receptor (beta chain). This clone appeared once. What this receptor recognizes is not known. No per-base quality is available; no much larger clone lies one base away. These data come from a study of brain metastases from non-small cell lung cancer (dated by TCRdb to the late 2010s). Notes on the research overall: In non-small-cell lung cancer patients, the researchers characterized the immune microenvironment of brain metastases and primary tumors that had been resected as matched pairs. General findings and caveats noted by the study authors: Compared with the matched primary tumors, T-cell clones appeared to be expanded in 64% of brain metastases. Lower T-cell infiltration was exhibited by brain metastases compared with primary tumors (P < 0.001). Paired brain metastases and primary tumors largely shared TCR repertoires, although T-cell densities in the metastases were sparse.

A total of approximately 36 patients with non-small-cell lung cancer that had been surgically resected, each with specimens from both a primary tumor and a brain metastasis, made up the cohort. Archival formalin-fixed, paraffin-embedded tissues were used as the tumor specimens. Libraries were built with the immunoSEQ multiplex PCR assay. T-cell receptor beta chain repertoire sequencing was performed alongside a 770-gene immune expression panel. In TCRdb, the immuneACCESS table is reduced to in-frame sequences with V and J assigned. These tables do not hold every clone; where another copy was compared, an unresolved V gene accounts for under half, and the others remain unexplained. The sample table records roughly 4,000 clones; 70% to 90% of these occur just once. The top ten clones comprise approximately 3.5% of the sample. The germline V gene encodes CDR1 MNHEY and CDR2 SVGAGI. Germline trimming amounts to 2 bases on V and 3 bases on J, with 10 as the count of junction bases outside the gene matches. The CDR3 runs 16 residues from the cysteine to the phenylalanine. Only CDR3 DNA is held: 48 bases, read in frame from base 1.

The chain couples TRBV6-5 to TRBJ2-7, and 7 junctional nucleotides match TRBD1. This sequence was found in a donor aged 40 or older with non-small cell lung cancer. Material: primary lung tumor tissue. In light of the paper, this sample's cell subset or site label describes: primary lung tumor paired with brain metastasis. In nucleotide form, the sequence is TGTGCCAGCAGTTACAGCCCGACAGGGCCGTACTACGAGCAGTACTTC. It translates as CASSYSPTGPYYEQYF.